The present T cell receptor beta chain was sequenced within a study of control samples from healthy donors and cancer patients. The CDR3 runs 13 residues. Trimming took off 0 bases at V and 3 bases at J, with 5 bases between the two ends. The germline gives CDR1 LNHNV, CDR2 YYDKDF (reference sequence). The repertoire was sequenced with immunoSEQ multiplex PCR; TCRdb's copy has only in-frame clones and lacks some. The sample lists about 58,000 clones; around 87% were seen once. Sequenced: PBMCs. J is TRBJ1-1 and V is TRBV15; D gene uncertain. The origin of this receptor is a woman aged 55-69 years with lung cancer. The CDR3 DNA reads TGTGCCACCAGCAGAGATCCGGACACTGAAGCTTTCTTT. Translation: CATSRDPDTEAFF.